The clone carrying this TCR beta chain was observed a handful of times. Its specificity is unknown. This entry belongs to a study of cytomegalovirus exposure and HLA in healthy donors. Study-wide context: Among the roughly 400 donors who were genotyped, approximately 83% fell in the genetic ancestry cluster that is associated with self-reported Caucasian donors.

Broader study findings: In vitro, a few CMV-associated chains proved specific for CMV antigens. The HLA-A and HLA-B alleles of most subjects were reportedly predicted accurately from TCR beta sequences.

Primers included in the PCR were 60 Vbeta and 13 Jbeta primers. Generated by immunoSEQ multiplex PCR, the TCRdb table keeps only in-frame clones and is missing some. This sample carries 200,000 or so clones, over 80% of them seen once, and the ten largest clones take approximately 6.3%. Germline V gene sequence: CDR1 SGHRS, CDR2 YFSETQ. This CDR3 has 18 residues. Germline trimming cut 1 base from V and 0 bases from J; bases unmatched to any gene: 6. Sequencing was done on a sample of PBMCs. The sequence was collected from a man in his forties or fifties in good health and CMV-seropositive. This rearrangement joins TRBV5-1 to TRBJ2-3; 12 nucleotides line up with TRBD2. CDR3 in DNA: TGCGCCAGCAGCTTGCCGACTAGCGGGGGCCGTAGCACAGATACGCAGTATTTT. Protein sequence: CASSLPTSGGRSTDTQYF.